What follows describes a single T cell receptor (beta chain). Antigen unknown. This record comes from a study of shared clonotypes between healthy human individuals. The CDR3 has 13 residues. Trimming stripped 0 bases from V and 8 bases from J, with 8 bases between. Per the germline V gene, CDR1 is MGHRA and CDR2 is YSYEKL. The study, taken as a whole, reports: With a handful of donors compared, around 5% of naive CD4 clonotypes were shared. Memory subsets generally showed smaller estimated richness than naive subsets did.

The naive CD8 population came from CD45RO-negative cells selected for CCR7, without terminally differentiated effector memory CD45RA+ cells. The protocol was immunoSEQ multiplex PCR, while the TCRdb copy is restricted to in-frame clones and leaves out a portion. The data contain about 2.2 million clones, about 93% of them singletons. Source material: naive CD8+ T cells from PBMCs. This receptor was identified in a man aged 18 to 35 in good health. Some clones in this sample may be carry-over from other donors' samples. The chain employs TRBV4-1 and TRBJ2-1, with unresolved D. CDR3 loop: CASSQDGVHEQFF. CDR3 coding DNA: TGCGCCAGCAGCCAAGACGGAGTCCATGAGCAGTTCTTC.